The sequence of this TCR beta chain was determined in a study of blood T cell repertoires in COVID-19. Study in general: Researchers got acute and convalescent COVID-19 samples from the United States, Italy and Spain. T cells, B-cell-depleted T cells, or PBMCs provided the cDNA or gDNA that served as material.

The CDR3 has 15 residues. V lost 4 bases, J lost 4 bases, and 6 bases stayed unmatched. Germline CDR1 reads SGHTS; CDR2 reads YDEGEE. Original methodology: Amplification of reference gene primers provided the estimated nucleated cell counts. Here immunoSEQ multiplex PCR was the method, and the copy in TCRdb shows in-frame clones only, minus some. That table is the source of V, J and clone size, and D and trimming were worked out from the DNA. The sample records more than 85,000 clones, roughly 88% being singletons. This TCR derives from a man in his sixties with acute or convalescent COVID-19. Specimen: peripheral blood. The chain carries TRBV5-8 and TRBJ2-2, with TRBD1 matching over 8 bases. CDR3 loop: CASSLTGAGTGELFF. The DNA for the CDR3 is TGTGCCAGCAGCCTGACAGGGGCGGGCACCGGGGAGCTGTTTTTT.